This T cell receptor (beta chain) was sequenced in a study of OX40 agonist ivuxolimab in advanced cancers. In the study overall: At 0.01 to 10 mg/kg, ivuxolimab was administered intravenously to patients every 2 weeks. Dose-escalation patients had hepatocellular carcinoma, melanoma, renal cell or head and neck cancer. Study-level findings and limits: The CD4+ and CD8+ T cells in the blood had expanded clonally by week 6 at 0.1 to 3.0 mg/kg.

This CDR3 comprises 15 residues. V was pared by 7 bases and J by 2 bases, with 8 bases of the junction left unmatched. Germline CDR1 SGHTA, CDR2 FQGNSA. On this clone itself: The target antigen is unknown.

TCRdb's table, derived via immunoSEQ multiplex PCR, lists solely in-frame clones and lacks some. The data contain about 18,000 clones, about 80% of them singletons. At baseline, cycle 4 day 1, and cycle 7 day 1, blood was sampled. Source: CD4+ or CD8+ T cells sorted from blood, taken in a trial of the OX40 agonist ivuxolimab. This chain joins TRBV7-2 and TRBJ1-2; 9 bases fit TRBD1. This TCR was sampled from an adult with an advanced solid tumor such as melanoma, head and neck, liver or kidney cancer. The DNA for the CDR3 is TGTGCCAGCATTCCTGTCGGGACAGGGAACTATGGCTACACCTTC. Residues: CASIPVGTGNYGYTF.